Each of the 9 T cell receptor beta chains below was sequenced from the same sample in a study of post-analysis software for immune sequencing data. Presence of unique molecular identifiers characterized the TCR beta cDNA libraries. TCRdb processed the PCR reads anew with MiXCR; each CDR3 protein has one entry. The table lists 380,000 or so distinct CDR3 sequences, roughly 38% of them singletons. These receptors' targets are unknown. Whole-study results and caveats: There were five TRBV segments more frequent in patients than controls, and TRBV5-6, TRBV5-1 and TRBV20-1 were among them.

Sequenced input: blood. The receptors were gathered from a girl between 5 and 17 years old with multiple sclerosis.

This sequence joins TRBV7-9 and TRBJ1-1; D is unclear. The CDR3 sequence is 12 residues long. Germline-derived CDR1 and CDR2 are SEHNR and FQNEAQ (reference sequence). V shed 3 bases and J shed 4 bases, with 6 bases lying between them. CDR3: CASSFPGTEAFF. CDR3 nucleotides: TGTGCCAGCAGCTTTCCAGGCACTGAAGCTTTCTTT.

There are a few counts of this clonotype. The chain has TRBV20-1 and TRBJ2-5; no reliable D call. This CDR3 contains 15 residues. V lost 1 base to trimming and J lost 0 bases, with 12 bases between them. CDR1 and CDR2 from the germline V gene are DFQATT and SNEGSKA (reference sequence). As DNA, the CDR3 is TGCAGTGCTAGAGGCTCAAGACGGTACCAAGAGACCCAGTACTTC. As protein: CSARGSRRYQETQYF.

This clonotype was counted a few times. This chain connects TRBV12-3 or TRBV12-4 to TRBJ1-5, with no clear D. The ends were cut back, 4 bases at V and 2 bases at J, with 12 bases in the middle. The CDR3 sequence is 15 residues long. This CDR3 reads CASSSGSVGNQPQHF. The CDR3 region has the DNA TGTGCCAGCAGTTCCGGGTCAGTCGGCAATCAGCCCCAGCATTTT.

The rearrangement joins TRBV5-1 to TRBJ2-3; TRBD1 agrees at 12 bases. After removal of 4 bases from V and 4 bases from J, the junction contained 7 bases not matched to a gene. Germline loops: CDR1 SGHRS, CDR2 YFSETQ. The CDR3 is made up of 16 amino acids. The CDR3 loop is CASSHSGTGGADTQYF. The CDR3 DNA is TGCGCCAGCAGCCACTCCGGGACAGGGGGCGCAGATACGCAGTATTTT. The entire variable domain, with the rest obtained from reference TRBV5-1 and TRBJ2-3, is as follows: KAGVTQTPRYLIKTRGQQVTLSCSPISGHRSVSWYQQTPGQGLQFLFEYFSETQRNKGNFPGRFSGRQFSNSRSEMNVSTLELGDSALYLCASSHSGTGGADTQYFGPGTRLTVL.

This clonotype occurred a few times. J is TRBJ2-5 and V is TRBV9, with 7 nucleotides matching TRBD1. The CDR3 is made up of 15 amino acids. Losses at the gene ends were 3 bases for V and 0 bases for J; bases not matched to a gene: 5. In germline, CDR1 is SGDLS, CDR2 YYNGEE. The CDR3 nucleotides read TGTGCCAGCAGCGACCGGGACAGATACCAAGAGACCCAGTACTTC. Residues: CASSDRDRYQETQYF. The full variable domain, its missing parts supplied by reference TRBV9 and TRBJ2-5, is DSGVTQTPKHLITATGQRVTLRCSPRSGDLSVYWYQQSLDQGLQFLIQYYNGEERAKGNILERFSAQQFPDLHSELNLSSLELGDSALYFCASSDRDRYQETQYFGPGTRLLVL.

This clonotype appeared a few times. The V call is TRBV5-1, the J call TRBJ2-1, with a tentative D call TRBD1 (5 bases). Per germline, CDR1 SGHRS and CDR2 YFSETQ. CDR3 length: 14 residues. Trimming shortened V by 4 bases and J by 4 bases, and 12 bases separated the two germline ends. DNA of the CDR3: TGCGCCAGCAGCGACAGTCTAGGGTACAATGAGCAGTTCTTC. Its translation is CASSDSLGYNEQFF. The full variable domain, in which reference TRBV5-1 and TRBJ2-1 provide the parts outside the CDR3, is KAGVTQTPRYLIKTRGQQVTLSCSPISGHRSVSWYQQTPGQGLQFLFEYFSETQRNKGNFPGRFSGRQFSNSRSEMNVSTLELGDSALYLCASSDSLGYNEQFFGPGTRLTVL.

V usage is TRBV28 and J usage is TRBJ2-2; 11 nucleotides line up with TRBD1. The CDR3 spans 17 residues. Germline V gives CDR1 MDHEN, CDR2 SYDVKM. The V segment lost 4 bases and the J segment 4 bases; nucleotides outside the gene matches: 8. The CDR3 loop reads CASSSHPGQGATGELFF. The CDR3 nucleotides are TGTGCCAGCAGTTCCCACCCCGGACAGGGGGCCACCGGGGAGCTGTTTTTT.

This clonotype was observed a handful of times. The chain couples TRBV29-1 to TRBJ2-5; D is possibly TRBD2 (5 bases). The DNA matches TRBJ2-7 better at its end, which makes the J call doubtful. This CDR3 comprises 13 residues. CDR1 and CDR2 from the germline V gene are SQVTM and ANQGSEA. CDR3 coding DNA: TGCAGCCCGGAGGTCGGCACTATGTACGAGCAGTACTTC. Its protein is CSPEVGTMYEQYF.

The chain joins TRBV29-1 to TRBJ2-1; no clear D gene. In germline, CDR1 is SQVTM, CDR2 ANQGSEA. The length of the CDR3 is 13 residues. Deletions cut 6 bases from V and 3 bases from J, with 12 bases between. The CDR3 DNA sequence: TGCAGCGTCCTTGACGGTTTCTACAATGAGCAGTTCTTC. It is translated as CSVLDGFYNEQFF.